Described below is a single T cell receptor beta chain sequence and its context. At the DNA level, this CDR3 is encoded by other sequences in the same sample as well. Looked up from germline, CDR1 is SGHRS and CDR2 is YFSETQ. The CDR3 runs 15 residues. Trimming stripped 1 base from V and 0 bases from J, with 9 bases between. This sample was included in a study of shared clonotypes between healthy human individuals. Data came from immunoSEQ multiplex PCR; TCRdb stores just in-frame clones and leaves some out. Here the sample spans some 490,000 clones, more than 65% being singletons. The sample was PBMCs. This chain joins TRBV5-1 and TRBJ2-3; D possibly corresponds to TRBD1 (6 bases). This TCR was sampled from a middle-aged woman in good health. Some clones in this sample may be carry-over from other donors' samples. Here the CDR3 DNA reads TGCGCCAGCAGCTTGACAGGGCGGAGCACAGATACGCAGTATTTT. Protein product: CASSLTGRSTDTQYF.